This is a list of T cell receptor beta chains from one sample in a study of early T cells in non-severe SARS-CoV-2 infection. TCRdb analysed the 5' RACE reads with MiXCR anew, one entry per CDR3 protein. The repertoire holds some 45,000 distinct CDR3 sequences, with approximately 4.1% as singletons. Sequences were obtained from whole blood. Receptors were obtained from an adult who was a healthcare worker with PCR-confirmed SARS-CoV-2 infection or an uninfected control (not recorded which). The CDR3 runs from the conserved cysteine through the conserved F or W. The D gene is left open where the match is weak. Not all rows give a size; the values are once, few, many and, for expanded clones, a class.

V	D	size	J	DNA	CDR3
TRBV7-3	TRBD2	many	TRBJ2-1	TGTGCCAGCAGCCGAGGCGGGGGGCTAAGCAATGAGCAGTTCTTC	CASSRGGGLSNEQFF
TRBV7-9	TRBD1	many	TRBJ1-4	TGTGCCAGCAGCCTTACAGGGGGGATGTACACTAATGAAAAACTGTTTTTT	CASSLTGGMYTNEKLFF
TRBV18	-	few	TRBJ2-7	TGTGCCAGCTCATCCCCCTTGGGGCAGGGATATGAGCAGTACTTC	CASSSPLGQGYEQYF
TRBV7-9	TRBD2	many	TRBJ2-3	TGTGCCAGCAGCTTAAAGACTAGCGGATACACAGATACGCAGTATTTT	CASSLKTSGYTDTQYF
TRBV25-1	TRBD2	many	TRBJ2-5	TGTGCCAGCAGTCCCGGGGTAGCGGGAGGGAGGGGCCAAGAGACCCAGTACTTC	CASSPGVAGGRGQETQYF
TRBV20-1	TRBD2	many	TRBJ2-5	TGCAGTGCTAGCACCGGACTAGCGGGAGAAGAGACCCAGTACTTC	CSASTGLAGEETQYF
TRBV20-1	TRBD1	-	TRBJ2-7	TGCAGTGCTAGAGGGACAGGGGGCTCCTACGAGCAGTACTTC	CSARGTGGSYEQYF
TRBV27	-	few	TRBJ1-5	TGTGCCAGCAGTTACCAGGCAGGCAATCAGCCCCAGCATTTT	CASSYQAGNQPQHF
TRBV20-1	-	many	TRBJ1-5	TGCAGTGCTAGGCCGACAGTTTATAGCAATCAGCCCCAGCATTTT	CSARPTVYSNQPQHF
TRBV5-1	TRBD2	few	TRBJ2-1	TGCGCCAGCAGCTTGACTAGCGGGGACAATGAGCAGTTCTTC	CASSLTSGDNEQFF
TRBV6-5	-	many	TRBJ1-1	TGTGCCAGCTATCTTGAGACTGAAGCTTTCTTT	CASYLETEAFF
TRBV7-9	-	many	TRBJ2-7	TGTGCCAGCAGCTTAGCGCTGGGACCTTCCTACGAGCAGTACTTC	CASSLALGPSYEQYF
TRBV10-2	TRBD1	many	TRBJ2-2	TGCGCCAGCAGTGAAACCCGGGACAGGGGGACCGGGGAGCTGTTTTTT	CASSETRDRGTGELFF
TRBV7-9	-	many	TRBJ2-6	TGTGCCGGGGGCCCAGCTGGGGCCAACGTCCTGACTTTC	CAGGPAGANVLTF
TRBV28	-	many	TRBJ1-1	TGTGCCAGCAACGCAGGGGCGCGAACTGAAGCTTTCTTT	CASNAGARTEAFF
TRBV6-2/TRBV6-3	-	few	TRBJ2-1	TGTGCCAGCAGTTACCCCTCCGGGACCATAACCCACGATGAGCAGTTCTTC	CASSYPSGTITHDEQFF
TRBV19	TRBD2	many	TRBJ2-5	TGTGCCAGTAGTATAGATACTAGCGGCGGTGGGGAGACCCAGTACTTC	CASSIDTSGGGETQYF
TRBV5-1	-	many	TRBJ2-1	TGCGCCAGCAGCTTGGAGTCCCTAGTAAATGAGCAGTTCTTC	CASSLESLVNEQFF
TRBV18	TRBD2	many	TRBJ2-1	TGTGCCAGCTCACCAGAGACTAGCGGGACGAATGAGCAGTTCTTC	CASSPETSGTNEQFF
TRBV11-2	TRBD1	many	TRBJ1-6	TGTGCCAGCAGCCCCGACCATCCGGACAGGGGGAGGGTTTCACCCCTCCACTTT	CASSPDHPDRGRVSPLHF
TRBV5-4	-	many	TRBJ2-1	TGTGCCAGCAGCTTGGTGGGTCGCAATGAGCAGTTCTTC	CASSLVGRNEQFF
TRBV20-1	TRBD2	many	TRBJ2-7	TGCAGTGCTGCCAGGACTAGCGGGGGTTACGAGCAGTACTTC	CSAARTSGGYEQYF
TRBV6-1	-	many	TRBJ2-1	TGTGCCAGCAGTCGACAGGGAGGCGATGAGCAGTTCTTC	CASSRQGGDEQFF
TRBV20-1	TRBD2	few	TRBJ2-1	TGCAGTGCTATTGGGCTAGCGGGGGTCAAATACAATGAGCAGTTCTTC	CSAIGLAGVKYNEQFF
TRBV6-2/TRBV6-3	-	many	TRBJ2-3	TGTGCCAGCAGTATCAGCATGGATACGCAGTATTTT	CASSISMDTQYF
TRBV20-1	-	many	TRBJ1-2	TGCAGTGCTCGAGGGGGGGAATCGTCTGGCTACACCTTC	CSARGGESSGYTF
TRBV9	-	many	TRBJ2-2	TGTGCCAGCAGCAACGTCAAGGGGTGGACCGGGGAGCTGTTTTTT	CASSNVKGWTGELFF
TRBV30	-	-	TRBJ2-3	TGTGCCGGTACTAGCTCAGATACGCAGTATTTT	CAGTSSDTQYF
TRBV5-4	TRBD1	many	TRBJ1-2	TGTGCCAGCAGCTTGGCCCAGGGGGCGGTTGGCTACACCTTC	CASSLAQGAVGYTF
TRBV3-2	-	many	TRBJ1-2	TGTGCCAGGGCTTTTCAGGGCAGCTATGGCTACACCTTC	CARAFQGSYGYTF
TRBV25-1	-	many	TRBJ1-1	TGTGCCAGCAGGGGCCCGAACACTGAAGCTTTCTTT	CASRGPNTEAFF
TRBV25-1	TRBD2	-	TRBJ2-3	TGTGCCGGGTCGAGGGCGGGGGACACAGATACGCAGTATTTT	CAGSRAGDTDTQYF
TRBV2	TRBD1	many	TRBJ1-5	TGTGCCAGCAGTGAAGCGCTAGGACAGGGAGGGGATCAGCCCCAGCATTTT	CASSEALGQGGDQPQHF
TRBV29-1	-	many	TRBJ1-2	TGCAGCGTTGTGGGCAGTAACTATGGCTACACCTTC	CSVVGSNYGYTF
TRBV12-3/TRBV12-4	-	many	TRBJ2-7	TGTGCCAGCAGATTGAACCGGGACTTGGGGCAGTACTTC	CASRLNRDLGQYF
TRBV7-3	TRBD1	many	TRBJ2-4	TGTGCCAGCAGTGTAGACAGGGGGAACATTCAGTACTTC	CASSVDRGNIQYF
TRBV20-1	TRBD1	-	TRBJ1-3	TGCAGTGCTGGGACAGGGTACTCTGGAAACACCATATATTTT	CSAGTGYSGNTIYF
TRBV5-1	-	many	TRBJ2-7	TGCGCCAGCAGCTTGGAAGGCAGGGCAGGTGGCGAGCAGTACTTC	CASSLEGRAGGEQYF
TRBV10-2	-	many	TRBJ2-3	TGCGCCAGCATGACTAGCCGGGGGCAGGATACGCAGTATTTT	CASMTSRGQDTQYF
TRBV7-3	-	many	TRBJ2-1	TGTGCCAGCACGGTAGGGGGAGCTCACAATGAGCAGTTCTTC	CASTVGGAHNEQFF
TRBV7-9	-	many	TRBJ1-1	TGTGCCAGCAGGGGACATTCTCCTGAAGCTTTCTTT	CASRGHSPEAFF
TRBV27	TRBD1	few	TRBJ1-6	TGTGCCAGCAGTCCCTTCCTATCCCCGACAGGGGTTGGGTCACCCCTCCACTTT	CASSPFLSPTGVGSPLHF
TRBV3-1	-	few	TRBJ2-7	TGTGCCAGCAGCCACAGCCCGGGACTGGCCTACGAGCAGTACTTC	CASSHSPGLAYEQYF
TRBV27	TRBD2	many	TRBJ2-7	TGTGCCAGCAGTCCTCAGACTAGCGGGCCGACCTACGAGCAGTACTTC	CASSPQTSGPTYEQYF